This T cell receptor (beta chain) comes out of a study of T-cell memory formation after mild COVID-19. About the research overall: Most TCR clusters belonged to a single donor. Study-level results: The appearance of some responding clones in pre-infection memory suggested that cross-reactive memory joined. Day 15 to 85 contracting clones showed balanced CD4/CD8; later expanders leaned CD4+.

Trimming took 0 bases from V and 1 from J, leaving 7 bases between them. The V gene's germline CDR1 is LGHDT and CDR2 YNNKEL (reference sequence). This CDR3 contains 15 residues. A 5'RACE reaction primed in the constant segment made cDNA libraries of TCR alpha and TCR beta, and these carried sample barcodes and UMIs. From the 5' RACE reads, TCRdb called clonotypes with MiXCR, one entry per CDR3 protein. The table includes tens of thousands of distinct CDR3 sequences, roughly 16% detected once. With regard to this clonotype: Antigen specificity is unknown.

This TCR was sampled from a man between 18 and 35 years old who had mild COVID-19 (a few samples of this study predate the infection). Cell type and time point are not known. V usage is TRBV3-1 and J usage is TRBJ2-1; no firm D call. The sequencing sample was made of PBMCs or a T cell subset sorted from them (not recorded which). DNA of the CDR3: TGTGCCAGCAGCCAAGATACGGTTTCCTACAATGAGCAGTTCTTC. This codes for CASSQDTVSYNEQFF.